Sequencing of this T cell receptor beta chain was carried out in a study of Graves' ophthalmopathy and Graves' hyperthyroidism. Overall study: The term stable hyperthyroidism indicated an absence of ophthalmopathy within 18 months of follow-up.

Germline CDR1 is MNHEY and CDR2 is SVGAGI. The CDR3 is 15 residues long. V lost 6 bases to trimming and J lost 0 bases, with 12 bases between them. This clonotype has only a few counts. The antigen remains undetermined. Using RNA transcripts, the TCR beta CDR3 regions were amplified. Second-round multiplex PCR came after first-round RT-PCR with HTBI primers. TCRdb ran MiXCR on the multiplex PCR reads and lists one entry per CDR3 protein. The sample lists about 1.1 million distinct CDR3 sequences, about 40% occurring once. Study outcomes and limitations: Ophthalmopathy cases were distinguished from stable hyperthyroidism by a 13-signature model, reaching around 88% sensitivity and 81.08% specificity.

None of the included patients had other autoimmune diseases, uncontrolled infections, pregnancy or lactation, as these led to exclusion. Diagnosis was based on clinical symptoms, serum thyroxine, TRAb, thyroid ultrasound and orbital computed tomography. This clonotype was sampled from an adult man with Graves' hyperthyroidism. The gene calls are TRBV6-5 and TRBJ1-5; D is perhaps TRBD1 (6 bases). Sequences were obtained from peripheral blood or thyroid tissue (not recorded which). This CDR3 is CASRDTQGSNQPQHF. The CDR3, as DNA: TGTGCCAGCAGGGACACACAGGGTAGCAATCAGCCCCAGCATTTT.